This T cell receptor (beta chain) was captured by sequencing in a study of cytomegalovirus exposure and HLA in healthy donors. Study in general: Samples from HLA-typed donors yielded around 85 million unique TCRs in an early data release. Study results and caveats: In a later analysis, at a false discovery rate of 0.05, roughly 17,000 TCR beta sequences matched HLA alleles. Because they were indistinguishable, some V segments, including TRBV6-2 and TRBV6-3, were excluded. The study recorded 164 TCR beta chains that were cytomegalovirus-associated.

With respect to this clone: The antigen remains undetermined.

A multiplex PCR was run with 60 Vbeta primers and 13 Jbeta primers. Sequencing used immunoSEQ multiplex PCR; TCRdb keeps in-frame clones, though not all of them. The sample lists around 91,000 clones; roughly four fifths were seen once. This CDR3 is built from 16 residues. CDR1 and CDR2 from the germline V gene are SGHTS and YDEGEE. V was trimmed by 1 base and J by 8 bases, leaving 18 bases between them. The rearrangement joins TRBV5-8 to TRBJ1-4; maybe TRBD1 (5 bases). The sequencing sample was made of PBMCs. The clonotype originates from a woman aged 40 to 55 in good health and CMV-seropositive. CDR3 amino acids: CASSLRGRAYGEKLFF. The CDR3 bases are TGTGCCAGCAGCTTGCGGGGGAGGGCTTACGGGGAAAAACTGTTTTTT. Full variable domain (outside the CDR3, taken from reference TRBV5-8 and TRBJ1-4): EAGVTQSPTHLIKTRGQQATLRCSPISGHTSVYWYQQALGLGLQFLLWYDEGEERNRGNFPPRFSGRQFPNYSSELNVNALELEDSALYLCASSLRGRAYGEKLFFGSGTQLSVL.